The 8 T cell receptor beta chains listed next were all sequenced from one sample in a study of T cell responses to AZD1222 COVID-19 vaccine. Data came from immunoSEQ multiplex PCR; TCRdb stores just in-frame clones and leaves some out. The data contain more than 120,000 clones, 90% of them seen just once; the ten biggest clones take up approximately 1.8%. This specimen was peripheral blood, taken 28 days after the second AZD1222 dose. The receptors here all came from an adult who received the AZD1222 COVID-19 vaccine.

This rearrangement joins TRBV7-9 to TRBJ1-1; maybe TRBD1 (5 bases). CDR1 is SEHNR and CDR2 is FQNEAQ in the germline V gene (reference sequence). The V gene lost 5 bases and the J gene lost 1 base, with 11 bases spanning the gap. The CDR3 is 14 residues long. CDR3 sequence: CASSHGGRNTEAFF. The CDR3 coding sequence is TGTGCCAGCAGCCATGGGGGGAGGAACACTGAAGCTTTCTTT.

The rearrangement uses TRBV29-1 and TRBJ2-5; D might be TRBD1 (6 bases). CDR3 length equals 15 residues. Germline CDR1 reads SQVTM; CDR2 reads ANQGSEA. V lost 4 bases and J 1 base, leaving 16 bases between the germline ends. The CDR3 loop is CSVGGRGVGQETQYF. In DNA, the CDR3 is TGCAGCGTTGGGGGCAGGGGCGTGGGCCAAGAGACCCAGTACTTC.

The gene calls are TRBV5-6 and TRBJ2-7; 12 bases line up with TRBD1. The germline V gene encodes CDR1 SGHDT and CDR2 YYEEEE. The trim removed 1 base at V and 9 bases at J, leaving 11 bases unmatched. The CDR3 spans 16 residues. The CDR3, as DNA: TGTGCCAGCAGCTTGCTCGGGACAGGGGGCGAGCTGGGGCAGTACGTC. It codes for CASSLLGTGGELGQYV.

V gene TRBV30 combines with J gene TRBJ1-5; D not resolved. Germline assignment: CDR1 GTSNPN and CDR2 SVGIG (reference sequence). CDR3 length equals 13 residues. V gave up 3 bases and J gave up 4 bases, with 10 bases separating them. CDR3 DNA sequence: TGTGCCTGGAGGGACGGTACGAATCAGCCCCAGCATTTT. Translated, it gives CAWRDGTNQPQHF.

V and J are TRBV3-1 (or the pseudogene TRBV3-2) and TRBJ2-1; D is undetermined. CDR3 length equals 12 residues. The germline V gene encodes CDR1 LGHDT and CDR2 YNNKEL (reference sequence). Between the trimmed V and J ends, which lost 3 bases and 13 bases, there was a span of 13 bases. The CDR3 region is CASSQGTRFQFF. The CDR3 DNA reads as TGTGCCAGCAGCCAGGGTACTCGGTTCCAGTTCTTC.

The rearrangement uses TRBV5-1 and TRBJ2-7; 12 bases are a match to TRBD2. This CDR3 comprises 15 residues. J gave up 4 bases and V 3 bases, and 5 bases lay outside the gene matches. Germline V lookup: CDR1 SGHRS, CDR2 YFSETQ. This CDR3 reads CASSSSSGRVYEQYF. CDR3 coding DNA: TGCGCCAGCAGCTCCTCTAGCGGGAGGGTGTACGAGCAGTACTTC.

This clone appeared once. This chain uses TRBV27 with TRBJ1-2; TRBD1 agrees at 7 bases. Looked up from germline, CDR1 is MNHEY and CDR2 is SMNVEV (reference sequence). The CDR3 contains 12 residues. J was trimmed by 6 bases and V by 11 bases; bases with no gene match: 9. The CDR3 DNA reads TGTGCCCCCCGACAGGGCTCTAATGGCTACACCTTC. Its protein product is CAPRQGSNGYTF.

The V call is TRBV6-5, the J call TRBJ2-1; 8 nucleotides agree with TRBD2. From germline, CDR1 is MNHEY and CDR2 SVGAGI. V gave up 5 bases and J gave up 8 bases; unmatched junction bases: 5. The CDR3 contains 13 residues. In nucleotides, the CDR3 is TGTGCCAGCAGTCCCAATAGCGGGGATGAGCAGTTCTTC. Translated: CASSPNSGDEQFF.